This T cell receptor (beta chain) was found in a study of shared clonotypes between healthy human individuals. About the research overall: Three plates each covered CD4 naive and memory; CD8 naive two, CD8 memory one. Study-wide results and limits: Rarefaction showed that sequencing of sorted subsets was incomplete (despite large depth).

As originally analysed: ImmunoSEQ supplied junction-only sequences lacking quality scores, so filtering was different. Clones were read by immunoSEQ multiplex PCR, and TCRdb kept only the in-frame ones, dropping some. V and J calls and clone size are given by that table; D and trimming were obtained from the DNA. Of 600,000 to 700,000 clones detected, around 73% appear once; the ten largest clones hold around 1.8%. Germline lookup yields CDR1 KGHSH and CDR2 LQKENI. CDR3 size: 12 residues. The V gene end was trimmed by 7 bases and the J gene end by 5 bases; junction bases not matched to a gene: 3. This clone was counted ten times or more. Its target is not known. All of the donors resided in Nashville, Tennessee, and each was a Caucasian adult.

The sample taken for sequencing was memory CD4+ T cells sorted from blood. The subset denotes: CD45RA-negative fraction. This chain uses TRBV18 with TRBJ1-1, with 8 bases aligning to TRBD1. The TCR was taken from a woman aged 25-40 years in good health. In DNA, the CDR3 is TGTGCCAGCTTTACAGGGGGAACTGAAGCTTTCTTT. Protein sequence: CASFTGGTEAFF.